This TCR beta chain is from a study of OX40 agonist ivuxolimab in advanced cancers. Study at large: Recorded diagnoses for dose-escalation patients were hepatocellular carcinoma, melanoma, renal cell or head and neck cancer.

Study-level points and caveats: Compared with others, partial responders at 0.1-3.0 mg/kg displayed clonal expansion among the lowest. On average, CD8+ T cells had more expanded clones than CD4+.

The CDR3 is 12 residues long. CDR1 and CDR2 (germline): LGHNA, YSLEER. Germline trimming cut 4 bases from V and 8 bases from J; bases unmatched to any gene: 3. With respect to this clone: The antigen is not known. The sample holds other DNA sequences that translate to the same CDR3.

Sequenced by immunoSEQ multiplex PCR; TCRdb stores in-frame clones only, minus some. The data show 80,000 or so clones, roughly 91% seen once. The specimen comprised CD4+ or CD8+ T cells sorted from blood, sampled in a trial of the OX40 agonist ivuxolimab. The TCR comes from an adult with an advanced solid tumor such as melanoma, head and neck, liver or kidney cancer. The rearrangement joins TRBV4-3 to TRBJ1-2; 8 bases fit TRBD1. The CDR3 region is CASSLGQGGYTF. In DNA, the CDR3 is TGCGCCAGCAGCCTTGGACAGGGAGGCTACACCTTC.